This T cell receptor (beta chain) derives from a study of untreated major depressive disorder. The CDR3 is made up of 15 amino acids. Germline V CDR1 and CDR2: WNHNN, SYGVQD (reference sequence). The V segment lost 5 bases and the J segment 2 bases; nucleotides outside the gene matches: 5. Concerning this clone: The antigen remains undetermined.

Method: immunoSEQ multiplex PCR; TCRdb's copy keeps in-frame clones and lacks some. The data contain under 25,000 clones, more than 85% of them singletons. Study-level points and caveats: Depressed patients' CD4+ T cells carried increased TRBV05-01 (Vbeta 5.1) usage versus control CD4+ T cells.

Patients scored at least 18 on the Hamilton Depression Scale with DSM-IV major depression. Roughly 29 ml of peripheral blood was collected per donor. The source is a woman aged 40-49 years with major depressive disorder. Specimen: CD4+ T cells from PBMCs. This chain uses TRBV10-1 with TRBJ2-7, with TRBD2 matching over 11 bases. The CDR3 here is CASSPTSGGTYEQYF. CDR3 bases: TGCGCCAGCAGTCCTACTAGCGGGGGCACCTACGAGCAGTACTTC.